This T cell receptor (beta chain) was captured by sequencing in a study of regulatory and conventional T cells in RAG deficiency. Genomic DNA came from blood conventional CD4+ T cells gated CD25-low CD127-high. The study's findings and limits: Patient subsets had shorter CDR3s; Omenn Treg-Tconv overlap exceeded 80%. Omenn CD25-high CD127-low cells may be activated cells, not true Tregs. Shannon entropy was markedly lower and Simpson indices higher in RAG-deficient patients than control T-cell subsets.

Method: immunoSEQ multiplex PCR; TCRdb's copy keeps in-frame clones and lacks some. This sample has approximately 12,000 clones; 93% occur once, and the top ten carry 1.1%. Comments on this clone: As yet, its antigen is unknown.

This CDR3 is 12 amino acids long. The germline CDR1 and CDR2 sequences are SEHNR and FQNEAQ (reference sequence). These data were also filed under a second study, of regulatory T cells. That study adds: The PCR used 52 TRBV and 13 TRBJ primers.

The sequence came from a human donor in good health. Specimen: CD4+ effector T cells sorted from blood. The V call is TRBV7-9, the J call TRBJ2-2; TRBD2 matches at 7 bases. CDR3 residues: CGIGGSTGELFF. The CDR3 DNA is TGTGGAATCGGGGGGTCCACCGGGGAGCTGTTTTTT.